The 13 T cell receptor beta chains listed next were all sequenced from one sample in a study of blood T cells in healthy people across ages. A second PCR, run for about 7 to 11 cycles, used a sample-barcoded 5' primer plus a J-beta primer mix. TCRdb reanalysed the 5' RACE reads using MiXCR and keeps one entry per CDR3 protein. The data show 1.5 million to 2 million distinct CDR3 sequences, with 28% seen just once and 7.7% held by the top ten. The sample was blood. Receptor source: a woman aged 25-40 years in good health.

This chain connects TRBV14 to TRBJ1-4; no clear D gene. Germline V gene lookup returns CDR1 SGHDN and CDR2 FVKESK. V was trimmed by 0 bases and J by 6 bases, leaving 11 bases between them. There are 15 residues in the CDR3. CDR3 DNA: TGTGCCAGCAGCCAAGAGCGGAGGACTGATGAAAAACTGTTTTTT. It encodes CASSQERRTDEKLFF.

Worth noting for this clonotype: A single base separates this from a much larger clone, so it may be a read error. DNA of the CDR3: TGTGCCAGCAGTGACAGGAGGGATGAGCAGTTCTTC. Its translation is CASSDRRDEQFF. This chain connects TRBV12-3 or TRBV12-4 to TRBJ2-1; D may match TRBD1 or TRBD2 (6 bases each). The ends were cut back, 5 bases at V and 8 bases at J, with 10 bases in the middle. The CDR3 is 12 residues long.

This chain joins TRBV7-2 and TRBJ1-1; TRBD1 aligns across 7 bases. CDR3 size: 15 residues. V lost 5 bases and J lost 1; bases outside the gene matches: 7. Germline CDR1 is SGHTA and CDR2 is FQGNSA. The CDR3 protein is CASSNKDRANTEAFF. CDR3 nucleotides: TGTGCCAGCAGCAACAAAGACAGGGCGAACACTGAAGCTTTCTTT.

This chain connects TRBV29-1 to TRBJ1-2; D not certain. The CDR3 contains 13 residues. V lost 6 bases, J lost 6 bases, and 17 bases lay in between. The germline gives CDR1 SQVTM, CDR2 ANQGSEA. The DNA of the CDR3 is TGCAGCGTGGAGGTCAGGCCTTCGGATGGCTACACCTTC. As protein: CSVEVRPSDGYTF. The full variable domain, rest sourced from reference TRBV29-1 and TRBJ1-2, is SAVISQKPSRDICQRGTSLTIQCQVDSQVTMMFWYRQQPGQSLTLIATANQGSEATYESGFVIDKFPISRPNLTFSTLTVSNMSPEDSSIYLCSVEVRPSDGYTFGSGTRLTVV.

The chain is built from TRBV5-6 and TRBJ2-3; a possible D gene is TRBD2 (5 bases). There are 17 residues in the CDR3. Germline V gene lookup returns CDR1 SGHDT and CDR2 YYEEEE. V was clipped by 0 bases and J by 8 bases, with 22 bases between them. CDR3: CASSLGRRVRGAGTQYF. The CDR3 coding sequence is TGTGCCAGCAGCTTGGGTCGGCGGGTCCGCGGAGCAGGTACGCAGTATTTT.

Regarding this clonotype: The junction shows a germline mismatch at one end, possibly a read error. The chain carries TRBV24-1 and TRBJ1-1; weak D call: TRBD1 (6 bases). Germline CDR1 reads KGHDR; CDR2 reads SFDVKD. This CDR3 is 15 amino acids long. Written as DNA, the CDR3 is TGTACCACCAGTGATTTGTGGCAGCAGGGGACTGAAGCTTTCTTT. Its protein is CTTSDLWQQGTEAFF.

V usage is TRBV6-1 and J usage is TRBJ1-4; no firm D call. The V end lost 5 bases, the J end lost 3 bases, and 19 bases lay between the germline ends. The CDR3 totals 17 residues. CDR1 and CDR2 (germline): MNHNS, SASEGT. CDR3 in amino acids: CASSPYPGPGANEKLFF. CDR3 coding DNA: TGTGCCAGCAGTCCCTACCCCGGCCCGGGAGCTAATGAAAAACTGTTTTTT.

This clonotype has more than one count but fewer than ten. The CDR3 loop is CSAGTSDLSQNIQYF. DNA of the CDR3: TGCAGTGCAGGGACTAGCGATCTTAGCCAAAACATTCAGTACTTC. The V call is TRBV20-1, the J call TRBJ2-4; 10 bases are shared with TRBD2. The CDR3 covers 15 residues. The J segment lost 5 bases and the V segment lost 6 bases, leaving 10 bases of the junction unmatched. Germline V gene data show CDR1 as DFQATT and CDR2 as SNEGSKA (reference sequence).

The chain joins TRBV2 to TRBJ1-1, with D hard to call. Trimming shortened V by 4 bases and J by 12 bases, and 12 bases separated the two germline ends. The CDR3 has 11 residues. Looked up from germline, CDR1 is SNHLY and CDR2 is FYNNEI. CDR3 DNA sequence: TGTGCCAGCAGTGCAGGACCCGAAACTTTCTTT. Translated, it gives CASSAGPETFF.

This clonotype was seen a single time. V usage is TRBV12-3 or TRBV12-4 and J usage is TRBJ2-1; the D gene could be TRBD1 or TRBD2 (5 bases each). The CDR3 covers 13 residues. The V gene lost 9 bases and the J gene lost 5 bases, with 14 bases spanning the gap. Here the CDR3 DNA reads TGTGCCAGGACCGGGACGGCAAACAATGAGCAGTTCTTC. Translated, it gives CARTGTANNEQFF.

This clonotype was observed at least ten times. The chain employs TRBV5-5 and TRBJ2-1; D might be TRBD2 (6 bases). This CDR3 has 15 residues. The ends were cut back, 3 bases at V and 5 bases at J, with 15 bases in the middle. Germline loops: CDR1 SGHKS, CDR2 YYEKEE (reference sequence). CDR3 in DNA: TGTGCCAGCAGCTCTCAGTTAACTAGCAACAATGAGCAGTTCTTC. Its protein product is CASSSQLTSNNEQFF.

This clonotype was found a few times. A much larger clone is a single base away; this may be a read error. The J gene is TRBJ2-5, the V gene TRBV20-1, with a possible D match to TRBD1 (6 bases). The germline gives CDR1 DFQATT, CDR2 SNEGSKA (reference sequence). This CDR3 is 14 amino acids long. The V end lost 3 bases, the J end lost 11 bases, and 22 bases lay between the germline ends. CDR3 coding DNA: TGCAGTGCTAGCCTAAAAGGGGGATGGAATGAGCAGTACTTC. Translated: CSASLKGGWNEQYF.

The table lists this clonotype with a few counts. The chain couples TRBV15 to TRBJ2-3; 12 bases match TRBD1. The ends lost 8 bases at V and 5 bases at J; junction bases unmatched: 5. The germline V gene has CDR1 LNHNV and CDR2 YYDKDF (reference sequence). The CDR3 runs to 14 residues. CDR3 nucleotides: TGTGCCACCCGGGGGGACAGGGGGCTAGATACGCAGTATTTT. Amino acid sequence: CATRGDRGLDTQYF.